A selection of T cell receptor beta chains follows, all from one sample in a study of control samples from healthy donors and cancer patients. The data were produced by immunoSEQ multiplex PCR, yet TCRdb's version contains in-frame clones alone and is incomplete. This repertoire shows roughly 74,000 clones, around 94% found once; its top ten account for around 4.5%. The sequenced sample was blood. These receptors were taken from a woman younger than 30 in good health. CDR3s include the opening cysteine and the closing phenylalanine or tryptophan. Each record gives: J gene, V gene, D gene, clone size, CDR3 protein, CDR3 DNA. A D gene is named only where the DNA matches it firmly. Clone sizes are given selectively: once, few, many, or a class where the clone is expanded.

J: TRBJ1-4
V: TRBV6-5
D: NA
size: few
CDR3: CASSMNSNEKLFF
DNA: TGTGCCAGCAGTATGAATTCTAATGAAAAACTGTTTTTT

J: TRBJ2-3
V: TRBV11-2
D: TRBD2
size: NA
CDR3: CASTLFRASGGPDTQYF
DNA: TGTGCCAGCACCTTGTTTCGAGCTAGCGGGGGTCCTGATACGCAGTATTTT

J: TRBJ2-3
V: TRBV19
D: TRBD2
size: NA
CDR3: CASKAGESSTDTQYF
DNA: TGTGCCAGTAAGGCGGGGGAGTCGAGCACAGATACGCAGTATTTT

J: TRBJ2-7
V: TRBV11-3
D: NA
size: once
CDR3: CASSLAAGPGYEQYF
DNA: TGTGCCAGCAGCTTAGCCGCAGGGCCAGGGTACGAGCAGTACTTC

J: TRBJ2-6
V: TRBV15
D: NA
size: NA
CDR3: CATSRDLSGANVLTF
DNA: TGTGCCACCAGCAGAGATCTCTCTGGGGCCAACGTCCTGACTTTC

J: TRBJ2-1
V: TRBV9
D: TRBD1
size: NA
CDR3: CASSVAATGVNNEQFF
DNA: TGTGCCAGCAGCGTAGCCGCGACAGGGGTAAACAATGAGCAGTTCTTC

J: TRBJ1-6
V: TRBV9
D: NA
size: NA
CDR3: CASSALQGTNSPLHF
DNA: TGTGCCAGCAGCGCCTTACAGGGAACAAATTCACCCCTCCACTTT

J: TRBJ2-7
V: TRBV27
D: NA
size: NA
CDR3: CASSLGWRTAFYEQYF
DNA: TGTGCCAGCAGTTTGGGTTGGCGGACAGCCTTCTACGAGCAGTACTTC

J: TRBJ1-5
V: TRBV6-1
D: TRBD1
size: NA
CDR3: CASSEAGQGAGGFFNQPQHF
DNA: TGTGCCAGCAGTGAAGCAGGGCAGGGGGCTGGTGGGTTCTTCAATCAGCCCCAGCATTTT

J: TRBJ2-6
V: TRBV27
D: NA
size: NA
CDR3: CASKNTGYGANVLTF
DNA: TGTGCCAGCAAAAATACAGGGTACGGGGCCAACGTCCTGACTTTC

J: TRBJ2-5
V: TRBV4-2
D: TRBD2
size: NA
CDR3: CASSQDFASGGASRETQYF
DNA: TGTGCCAGCAGCCAAGATTTCGCTAGCGGGGGGGCCTCACGAGAGACCCAGTACTTC

J: TRBJ2-7
V: TRBV28
D: TRBD1
size: NA
CDR3: CASRYTGTGAYEQYF
DNA: TGTGCCAGCAGGTACACCGGGACAGGGGCCTACGAGCAGTACTTC

J: TRBJ1-4
V: TRBV28
D: NA
size: NA
CDR3: CAIRDETGSEKLFF
DNA: TGTGCCATCCGGGATGAGACGGGGTCGGAAAAACTGTTTTTT

J: TRBJ2-7
V: TRBV4-3
D: TRBD2
size: NA
CDR3: CASSQGLAGDYEQYF
DNA: TGCGCCAGCAGCCAAGGGTTAGCGGGAGACTACGAGCAGTACTTC

J: TRBJ1-5
V: TRBV24-1
D: NA
size: NA
CDR3: CATSDFGGLSQPQHF
DNA: TGTGCCACCAGTGATTTTGGGGGGCTCAGTCAGCCCCAGCATTTT

J: TRBJ2-2
V: TRBV28
D: TRBD2
size: NA
CDR3: CASRTSGITGELFF
DNA: TGTGCCAGCAGGACTAGCGGAATTACCGGGGAGCTGTTTTTT

J: TRBJ2-2
V: TRBV19
D: NA
size: once
CDR3: CASSPGPNTGELFF
DNA: TGTGCCAGTAGTCCGGGACCCAACACCGGGGAGCTGTTTTTT

J: TRBJ2-2
V: TRBV15
D: TRBD1
size: NA
CDR3: CATKAGDRGSRELFF
DNA: TGTGCCACCAAAGCGGGGGACAGGGGGTCGAGGGAGCTGTTTTTT

J: TRBJ2-2
V: TRBV28
D: NA
size: NA
CDR3: CASSLNAGQNTGELFF
DNA: TGTGCCAGCAGCTTGAATGCGGGACAGAACACCGGGGAGCTGTTTTTT

J: TRBJ2-7
V: TRBV5-8
D: NA
size: NA
CDR3: CASSLAGEQYF
DNA: TGTGCCAGCAGCTTGGCGGGGGAGCAGTACTTC

J: TRBJ2-5
V: TRBV7-9
D: TRBD1
size: NA
CDR3: CASSLQGQGEETQYF
DNA: TGTGCCAGCAGCTTGCAGGGACAGGGAGAAGAGACCCAGTACTTC

J: TRBJ1-4
V: TRBV10-3
D: TRBD1
size: NA
CDR3: CASSQGAVREKLFF
DNA: TGTGCCTCCTCCCAGGGGGCAGTGAGAGAAAAACTGTTTTTT

J: TRBJ1-1
V: TRBV12-3/TRBV12-4
D: NA
size: NA
CDR3: CASSFMGREAFF
DNA: TGTGCCAGCAGTTTTATGGGTCGAGAAGCTTTCTTT

J: TRBJ1-5
V: TRBV10-3
D: NA
size: NA
CDR3: CAICTGKPQHF
DNA: TGTGCCATCTGTACGGGGAAACCCCAGCATTTT

J: TRBJ2-1
V: TRBV5-1
D: TRBD2
size: NA
CDR3: CASSSGRLAGVQHEQFF
DNA: TGCGCCAGCAGCTCAGGAAGACTAGCGGGGGTCCAACATGAGCAGTTCTTC

J: TRBJ1-1
V: TRBV29-1
D: NA
size: NA
CDR3: CSVGLGLNTEAFF
DNA: TGCAGCGTTGGGTTAGGGTTGAACACTGAAGCTTTCTTT

J: TRBJ2-6
V: TRBV27
D: NA
size: NA
CDR3: CASSSGRSLSGANVLTF
DNA: TGTGCCAGCAGTTCCGGACGGTCCCTCTCTGGGGCCAACGTCCTGACTTTC

J: TRBJ2-2
V: TRBV28
D: NA
size: few
CDR3: CASSFSQNPYTGELFF
DNA: TGTGCCAGCAGTTTTAGTCAGAACCCTTACACCGGGGAGCTGTTTTTT

J: TRBJ2-5
V: TRBV5-6
D: NA
size: NA
CDR3: CASSLGRAKGETQYF
DNA: TGTGCCAGCAGCTTGGGTCGCGCAAAGGGGGAGACCCAGTACTTC

J: TRBJ1-1
V: TRBV5-1
D: NA
size: few
CDR3: CASSFANTEAFF
DNA: TGCGCCAGCAGCTTCGCAAACACTGAAGCTTTCTTT

J: TRBJ1-4
V: TRBV5-1
D: TRBD1
size: NA
CDR3: CASSMGQGAIGEKLFF
DNA: TGCGCCAGCAGCATGGGACAGGGGGCCATCGGGGAAAAACTGTTTTTT

J: TRBJ2-1
V: TRBV5-1
D: NA
size: NA
CDR3: CASSHRDPKGDEQFF
DNA: TGCGCCAGCAGCCACCGGGACCCTAAGGGGGATGAGCAGTTCTTC

J: TRBJ2-2
V: TRBV27
D: NA
size: NA
CDR3: CASTLGGNTGELFF
DNA: TGTGCCAGCACCCTCGGTGGCAACACCGGGGAGCTGTTTTTT

J: TRBJ2-1
V: TRBV7-3
D: TRBD2
size: NA
CDR3: CASSPGTSGFNEQFF
DNA: TGTGCCAGCAGCCCCGGGACTAGCGGGTTTAATGAGCAGTTCTTC

J: TRBJ2-3
V: TRBV6-4
D: TRBD2
size: NA
CDR3: CASSLAGGGTDTQYF
DNA: TGTGCCAGCAGCCTAGCGGGGGGTGGCACAGATACGCAGTATTTT

J: TRBJ1-1
V: TRBV27
D: TRBD1
size: NA
CDR3: CASSHSRTGGGGEAFF
DNA: TGTGCCAGCAGTCACTCTCGGACAGGGGGAGGAGGTGAAGCTTTCTTT

J: TRBJ2-1
V: TRBV21-1
D: NA
size: NA
CDR3: CASSKGTRRERYNEQFF
DNA: TGTGCCAGCAGCAAAGGGACGAGGCGGGAGCGATACAATGAGCAGTTCTTC

J: TRBJ1-1
V: TRBV7-3
D: NA
size: NA
CDR3: CASSHSGGPEAFF
DNA: TGTGCCAGCAGCCACTCCGGGGGCCCTGAAGCTTTCTTT

J: TRBJ1-2
V: TRBV28
D: TRBD1
size: NA
CDR3: CASMGQNESGYTF
DNA: TGTGCCAGCATGGGACAGAATGAGAGTGGCTACACCTTC

J: TRBJ2-3
V: TRBV18
D: NA
size: NA
CDR3: CASSPSRSSTDTQYF
DNA: TGTGCCAGCTCACCGTCCAGGTCCAGCACAGATACGCAGTATTTT

J: TRBJ2-1
V: TRBV2
D: TRBD1
size: NA
CDR3: CASRAFLGTGSGEQFF
DNA: TGTGCCAGCAGGGCTTTCCTCGGGACAGGGTCGGGTGAGCAGTTCTTC

J: TRBJ2-1
V: TRBV23-1
D: NA
size: NA
CDR3: CASSQSSRGGNEQFF
DNA: TGCGCCAGCAGTCAATCCAGCAGGGGGGGCAATGAGCAGTTCTTC

J: TRBJ1-2
V: TRBV2
D: NA
size: NA
CDR3: CASTPHPGRAGYTF
DNA: TGTGCCAGCACCCCGCACCCTGGTCGGGCGGGCTACACCTTC